This T cell receptor (beta chain) originates from a study of T cell repertoires in cytomegalovirus infection. Study-level information: Public TCR beta signatures marked donors with CMV infection and the matching HLA.

General study findings and limits: Cumulative public TCR beta family frequency identified carriers of CMV plus the relevant HLA. CMV-specific HLA-C-restricted TCR beta clonotypes dominated the ex vivo response.

MiXCR was run by TCRdb on the reads, yielding one entry per CDR3 protein. The sample has more than 150,000 distinct CDR3 sequences, under 25% seen once; the top ten hold about 2.9%. Regarding this clonotype: Its antigen is currently unknown.

This CDR3 has 16 residues. The V segment lost 4 bases and the J segment 0 bases; nucleotides outside the gene matches: 5. The specimen was PBMCs. V gene TRBV12-3 or TRBV12-4 combines with J gene TRBJ2-1; 8 bases agree with TRBD2. This TCR was recovered from a human donor in good health (CMV status not recorded). Some clones in this sample may be carry-over from other donors' samples. The CDR3 DNA reads TGTGCCAGCAGTTCCCCCGGACTAGCCTCCTACAATGAGCAGTTCTTC. This sequence encodes CASSSPGLASYNEQFF.